A single sample gave rise to the 22 T cell receptor beta chains below, sequenced in a study of shared clonotypes between healthy human individuals. TCRdb's copy holds only in-frame clones and misses some; the assay was immunoSEQ multiplex PCR. The profile shows 950,000 to 1,100,000 clones, approximately 68% of them singletons. Sequences were obtained from memory CD4+ T cells sorted from blood. Sample subset: CD45RA-negative fraction. These receptors were taken from a man between 18 and 35 years old in good health.

The chain has TRBV30 and TRBJ2-3; weak D call: TRBD1 (5 bases). This CDR3 contains 11 residues. V was clipped by 5 bases and J by 9 bases, with 12 bases between them. Per germline, CDR1 GTSNPN and CDR2 SVGIG (reference sequence). This CDR3 reads CAWLKGITQYF. In nucleotides, the CDR3 is TGTGCCTGGCTGAAGGGGATCACGCAGTATTTT.

V gene TRBV6-6 combines with J gene TRBJ2-7; 11 nucleotides match TRBD2. Germline V gene sequence: CDR1 MNHNY, CDR2 SVGAGI (reference sequence). The junction had 9 bases not matched to a gene; V was cut back by 4 bases and J by 4 bases. The CDR3 contains 16 residues. The CDR3 loop reads CASSSIAGGNRYEQYF. The DNA for the CDR3 is TGTGCCAGCAGTTCCATAGCGGGAGGGAATAGATACGAGCAGTACTTC.

This clone was seen more than once but under ten times. Other nucleotide sequences in the sample specify the same CDR3. The rearrangement links TRBV6-5 to TRBJ2-5; D is unresolved. The V end was cut by 2 bases, the J end by 5 bases, with 3 bases between. The germline V gene has CDR1 MNHEY and CDR2 SVGAGI. The CDR3 runs 11 residues. CDR3 protein: CASSYGETQYF. CDR3 nucleotides: TGTGCCAGCAGTTACGGGGAGACCCAGTACTTC.

This clone was recorded only once. The chain carries TRBV19 and TRBJ1-5, with D perhaps TRBD1 (5 bases). V was cut by 5 bases and J by 3 bases, with 17 bases left in between. CDR1 is LNHDA, CDR2 SQIVND, per germline (reference sequence). The CDR3 covers 16 residues. The CDR3 spells CASSLQGAGINQPQHF. The DNA of the CDR3 is TGTGCCAGTAGTCTCCAAGGGGCAGGGATCAATCAGCCCCAGCATTTT. Full variable domain (outside the CDR3, taken from reference TRBV19 and TRBJ1-5): DGGITQSPKYLFRKEGQNVTLSCEQNLNHDAMYWYRQDPGQGLRLIYYSQIVNDFQKGDIAEGYSVSREKKESFPLTVTSAQKNPTAFYLCASSLQGAGINQPQHFGDGTRLSIL.

Only a few counts were recorded for this clone. The chain has TRBV19 and TRBJ1-5; no clear D gene. From germline, CDR1 is LNHDA and CDR2 SQIVND (reference sequence). CDR3 length equals 12 residues. The V end was cut by 4 bases, the J end by 9 bases, with 10 bases between. In DNA form, the CDR3 reads TGTGCCAGTAGTACACACGTCGGGCCCCAGCATTTT. This encodes CASSTHVGPQHF.

The chain uses TRBV6-5 and TRBJ2-5; TRBD1 matches 7 bases. The CDR3 is made up of 16 amino acids. Trimming at V came to 0 bases and at J to 1 base, leaving 5 bases not matched to a gene. Germline assignment: CDR1 MNHEY and CDR2 SVGAGI. CDR3 nucleotides: TGTGCCAGCAGTTACTCATACGGACAGGCCCAAGAGACCCAGTACTTC. As protein: CASSYSYGQAQETQYF.

This clone was recorded only once. V usage is TRBV6-5 and J usage is TRBJ1-1, with 10 bases matching TRBD1. Germline-derived CDR1 and CDR2 are MNHEY and SVGAGI. V gave up 6 bases and J gave up 6 bases; unmatched junction bases: 10. The CDR3 consists of 15 residues. Here the CDR3 reads CASSRETGGWSEAFF. The CDR3 nucleotides are TGTGCCAGCAGCCGAGAGACAGGGGGCTGGTCTGAAGCTTTCTTT.

CDR3 DNA sequence: TGCAGCGTTGTGGGACAGGGTAGTCTACAGGGCTACACCTTC. Protein: CSVVGQGSLQGYTF. V gene TRBV29-1 combines with J gene TRBJ1-2; 9 positions agree with TRBD1. This CDR3 has 14 residues. Trimming at V came to 4 bases and at J to 8 bases, leaving 11 bases not matched to a gene. Germline CDR1 SQVTM, CDR2 ANQGSEA.

This clone was detected a few times. This chain joins TRBV4-3 and TRBJ2-3; weak D call: TRBD1 (6 bases). V gave up 1 base and J gave up 9 bases, with 14 bases separating them. Germline V lookup: CDR1 LGHNA, CDR2 YSLEER. CDR3 size: 14 residues. This CDR3 is CASSQARSTGTQYF. The CDR3 DNA reads TGCGCCAGCAGCCAAGCACGCTCCACAGGGACGCAGTATTTT.

This rearrangement joins TRBV7-9 to TRBJ1-2, with D hard to call. CDR1 and CDR2 (germline): SEHNR, FQNEAQ (reference sequence). This CDR3 has 15 residues. Trimming took 5 bases from V and 4 from J, leaving 17 bases between them. CDR3 nucleotide sequence: TGTGCCAGCAGCCCAGCCTGGGCCGCTTCCTATGGCTACACCTTC. It yields the protein CASSPAWAASYGYTF.

The genes are TRBV18 and TRBJ2-5; tentative D call: TRBD2 (5 bases). The CDR3 is 14 amino acids. Germline loops: CDR1 KGHSH, CDR2 LQKENI. V lost 3 bases to trimming and J lost 1 base, with 9 bases between them. The CDR3 bases are TGTGCCAGCTCACCGGCCAGCGGCCAAGAGACCCAGTACTTC. Amino acid sequence: CASSPASGQETQYF. The entire variable domain, with the rest obtained from reference TRBV18 and TRBJ2-5, is as follows: NAGVMQNPRHLVRRRGQEARLRCSPMKGHSHVYWYRQLPEEGLKFMVYLQKENIIDESGMPKERFSAEFPKEGPSILRIQQVVRGDSAAYFCASSPASGQETQYFGPGTRLLVL.

This chain joins TRBV10-3 and TRBJ2-3; 7 nucleotides match TRBD2. Germline V gene sequence: CDR1 ENHRY, CDR2 SYGVKD. The CDR3 sequence is 14 residues long. V was pared by 3 bases and J by 1 base, with 1 base of the junction left unmatched. This CDR3 is CAISETSGTDTQYF. The DNA for the CDR3 is TGTGCCATCAGTGAAACTAGCGGCACAGATACGCAGTATTTT.

Remarks on this clone: Other DNA sequences of this sample code for an identical CDR3. This sequence joins TRBV18 and TRBJ1-3; D unclear. Germline lookup yields CDR1 KGHSH and CDR2 LQKENI. The V gene lost 1 base and the J gene lost 0 bases, with 7 bases spanning the gap. The CDR3 extends over 15 amino acids. In DNA form, the CDR3 reads TGTGCCAGCTCACCACAAGGTTTCTCTGGAAACACCATATATTTT. As protein: CASSPQGFSGNTIYF.

This chain links TRBV19 with TRBJ1-3; D unresolved. CDR1 and CDR2 (germline): LNHDA, SQIVND (reference sequence). V was shortened by 4 bases and J by 1 base, with 8 bases between the two germline ends. The CDR3 is 14 residues long. CDR3 loop: CASSKFASGNTIYF. In DNA form, the CDR3 reads TGTGCCAGTAGTAAATTCGCATCTGGAAACACCATATATTTT.

The V and J genes are TRBV7-2 and TRBJ2-5, with D possibly being TRBD2 (5 bases). Trimming removed 5 bases from V and 2 bases from J, with 12 bases in between. Germline V lookup: CDR1 SGHTA, CDR2 FQGNSA. The length of the CDR3 is 14 residues. CDR3 region: CASSPRTGQETQYF. The CDR3 nucleotides read TGTGCCAGCAGCCCCCGGACGGGGCAAGAGACCCAGTACTTC.

A remark on this clone: Other DNA sequences from this sample encode an identical CDR3 as well. The chain combines TRBV6-4 with TRBJ1-5, with 9 bases lining up with TRBD1. Losses at the gene ends were 6 bases for V and 6 bases for J; bases not matched to a gene: 3. CDR3 size: 13 residues. The germline V gene encodes CDR1 MRHNA and CDR2 SNTAGT. CDR3 DNA sequence: TGTGCCAGCAGCCCGGACAGGGGTCAGCCCCAGCATTTT. Its protein product is CASSPDRGQPQHF.

Remarks on this clone: At one of its ends the junction is not consistent with the germline gene, which may arise from a read error. The chain couples TRBV7-7 to TRBJ1-5; a weak D match, TRBD1 (5 bases). Germline CDR1 reads SSHAT; CDR2 reads FNYEAQ (reference sequence). This CDR3 region has 20 residues. The CDR3 protein is CASSLHNPGRKPYSNQPQHF. The CDR3 DNA follows: TGTGCTAGCAGCTTGCACAATCCGGGACGGAAGCCTTATAGCAATCAGCCCCAGCATTTT.

The chain is built from TRBV21-1 and TRBJ2-5. TRBV21-1 corresponds to a pseudogene. This CDR3 has 16 amino acids. The CDR3 DNA follows: TGTGCCAGCACCCTAATGTCCGGGACGCAACAAGAGACCCAGTACTTC. Its translation is CASTLMSGTQQETQYF.

The chain recombines TRBV6-1 with TRBJ2-7; 8 bases line up with TRBD1. V dropped 10 bases and J dropped 5; count of bases not matched to a gene: 7. The germline V gene has CDR1 MNHNS and CDR2 SASEGT. CDR3 length: 12 amino acids. In DNA, the CDR3 is TGTGCCACCAGGACAGGGACCCACGAGCAGTACTTC. It codes for CATRTGTHEQYF.

The J gene is TRBJ1-1, the V gene TRBV5-6; D is ambiguous. Germline-derived CDR1 and CDR2 are SGHDT and YYEEEE. The CDR3 covers 14 residues. The V gene lost 1 base and the J gene lost 7 bases, with 14 bases spanning the gap. The CDR3 nucleotides read TGTGCCAGCAGCTTGTACGCGGCAGCCATTGAAGCTTTCTTT. Amino acid sequence: CASSLYAAAIEAFF.

This clone was seen a few times. Other DNA variants within this sample encode the same CDR3. The V call is TRBV19, the J call TRBJ1-6, with D hard to call. The CDR3 has 14 amino acids. Deletions cut 3 bases from V and 3 bases from J, with 6 bases between. The germline V gene has CDR1 LNHDA and CDR2 SQIVND (reference sequence). DNA of the CDR3: TGTGCCAGTAGTATCGGAGGCTATAATTCACCCCTCCACTTT. Protein sequence: CASSIGGYNSPLHF.

The V call is TRBV4-3, the J call TRBJ2-1, with 10 bases that match TRBD2. The junction had 8 bases not matched to a gene; V was cut back by 1 base and J by 5 bases. The CDR3 runs to 17 residues. Looked up from germline, CDR1 is LGHNA and CDR2 is YSLEER. CDR3 in amino acids: CASSQALRTSGDNEQFF. Here the CDR3 DNA reads TGCGCCAGCAGCCAAGCACTAAGGACTAGCGGAGACAATGAGCAGTTCTTC.